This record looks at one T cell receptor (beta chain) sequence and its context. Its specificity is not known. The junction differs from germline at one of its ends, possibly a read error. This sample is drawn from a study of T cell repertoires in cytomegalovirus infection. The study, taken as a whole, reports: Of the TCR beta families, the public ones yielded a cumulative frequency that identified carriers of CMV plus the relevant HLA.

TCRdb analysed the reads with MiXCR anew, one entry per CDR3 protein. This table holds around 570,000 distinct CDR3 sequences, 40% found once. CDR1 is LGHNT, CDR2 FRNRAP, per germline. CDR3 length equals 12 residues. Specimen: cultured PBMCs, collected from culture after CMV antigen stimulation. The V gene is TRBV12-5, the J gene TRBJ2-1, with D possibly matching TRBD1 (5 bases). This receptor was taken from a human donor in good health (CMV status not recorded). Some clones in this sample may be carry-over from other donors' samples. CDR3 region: CASGGESNEKFF. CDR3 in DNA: TGTGCTAGTGGAGGGGAATCTAATGAGAAGTTCTTC.